This TCR beta chain stems from a study of naive and memory T cell subsets. Findings and caveats of the study: There was no ground truth to check naive and memory subset results. From naive to CM, EM and EMRA, diversity decreased and Gini increased.

Cells stained for CD3, CD4, CD8, CD45RA, CD27 and viability were sorted into four CD45RA/CD27 subsets. An equimolar mix of two oligonucleotides served as the beta constant-region primer for TRBC1 and TRBC2. TCRdb redid the calling of the UMI-ligation and nested PCR reads with MiXCR, one entry per CDR3 protein. The data show tens of thousands of distinct CDR3 sequences, approximately 6.5% seen once. This clonotype was detected ten times or more. Its specificity is unknown. The origin of this receptor is a human donor in good health. What was sequenced was central memory CD4+ T cells from blood.

The CDR3 DNA follows: TGTGCCAGCAGTTTAGTCTCACGAAATCAGCCCCAGCATTTT. Its translation: CASSLVSRNQPQHF. The V call is TRBV12-3 or TRBV12-4, the J call TRBJ1-5; D unclear. V lost 1 base and J 4 bases, leaving 8 bases between the germline ends. The CDR3 sequence is 14 residues long.